Listed here are 10 T cell receptor beta chains from one sample, sequenced in a study of neurological immune-mediated disorders. MiXCR, run by TCRdb on the 5' RACE reads, gives a single entry per CDR3 protein. The sample lists some 70,000 distinct CDR3 sequences, nearly 3.5% occurring once. Sequences were obtained from PBMCs. These receptors were collected from a man in his forties or fifties with multiple sclerosis.

This clonotype was observed at least ten times. The chain carries TRBV7-9 and TRBJ2-7; unclear D gene. V was clipped by 2 bases and J by 1 base, with 6 bases between them. Germline values: CDR1 SEHNR, CDR2 FQNEAQ (reference sequence). The CDR3 has 13 amino acids. DNA of the CDR3: TGTGCCAGCAGCTTATACGAGTCCTACGAGCAGTACTTC. Its protein is CASSLYESYEQYF.

This clonotype has ten or more counts. The chain links TRBV20-1 to TRBJ2-7; D might be TRBD1 (6 bases). Germline CDR1 reads DFQATT; CDR2 reads SNEGSKA (reference sequence). Trimming took off 5 bases at V and 2 bases at J, with 19 bases between the two ends. This CDR3 spans 15 amino acids. The CDR3, as DNA: TGCAGTGCTGGGTCGGTAGGCAGGGGCACCTACGAGCAGTACTTC. Translation: CSAGSVGRGTYEQYF.

Many counts were recorded for this clonotype. The DNA for the CDR3 is TGTGCCAGTAGGACGGGACGGAACTATGGCTACACCTTC. Translation gives CASRTGRNYGYTF. J is TRBJ1-2 and V is TRBV19; perhaps TRBD1 as D (5 bases). V was pared by 6 bases and J by 2 bases, with 10 bases between. The CDR3 is 13 residues long. Germline V CDR1 and CDR2: LNHDA, SQIVND (reference sequence).

This clonotype was counted many times. The chain recombines TRBV20-1 with TRBJ1-5, with no clear D. Per the germline V gene, CDR1 is DFQATT and CDR2 is SNEGSKA (reference sequence). V gave up 5 bases and J gave up 0 bases, with 11 bases separating them. The CDR3 has 14 residues. Here the CDR3 reads CSALKGFSNQPQHF. Here the CDR3 DNA reads TGCAGTGCTTTGAAGGGTTTTAGCAATCAGCCCCAGCATTTT.

This chain links TRBV6-1 with TRBJ2-3, with D maybe TRBD2 (5 bases). The germline CDR1 and CDR2 sequences are MNHNS and SASEGT. The CDR3 length is 16 residues. V was clipped by 2 bases and J by 3 bases, with 15 bases between them. In nucleotides, the CDR3 is TGTGCCAGCAGTGAAAACTCTGTGGGGAGAACAGATACGCAGTATTTT. Protein: CASSENSVGRTDTQYF.

Ten or more counts support this clonotype. The rearrangement uses TRBV9 and TRBJ1-1; 7 positions agree with TRBD1. CDR3 size: 16 residues. Per the germline V gene, CDR1 is SGDLS and CDR2 is YYNGEE. The V segment lost 0 bases and the J segment 2 bases; nucleotides outside the gene matches: 7. This CDR3 is CASSVAAGGLNTEAFF. The DNA of the CDR3 is TGTGCCAGCAGCGTAGCCGCAGGGGGGCTTAACACTGAAGCTTTCTTT.

There are many counts of this clonotype. This chain joins TRBV20-1 and TRBJ2-1; D is possibly TRBD1 (5 bases). Trimming took off 1 base at V and 11 bases at J, with 24 bases between the two ends. Germline CDR1 and CDR2: DFQATT and SNEGSKA (reference sequence). This CDR3 region has 16 residues. The CDR3 DNA follows: TGCAGTGCTAGAGCCGACACGACGCCCTTTAGACAGAAGCAGTTCTTC. Translation gives CSARADTTPFRQKQFF.

This clonotype appeared many times. The V call is TRBV6-5, the J call TRBJ1-6; 9 nucleotides align to TRBD1. J lost 5 bases, V lost 2 bases, and 7 bases had no gene match. Germline V gene sequence: CDR1 MNHEY, CDR2 SVGAGI. This CDR3 is built from 17 residues. CDR3 amino acids: CASSYDGQGPHNSPLHF. In nucleotides, the CDR3 is TGTGCCAGCAGTTACGACGGACAGGGGCCCCATAATTCACCCCTCCACTTT.

This clonotype was counted ten times or more. The V gene is TRBV5-1, the J gene TRBJ1-1; TRBD1 aligns across 10 bases. Germline V gene lookup returns CDR1 SGHRS and CDR2 YFSETQ. Trimming removed 2 bases from V and 5 bases from J; junction bases left unmatched: 6. The CDR3 sequence is 15 residues long. The CDR3 DNA reads TGCGCCAGCAGCTTATCGGGACAGGGGAGAACTGAAGCTTTCTTT. Amino acid sequence: CASSLSGQGRTEAFF. The full variable domain, with the rest looked up from reference TRBV5-1 and TRBJ1-1, is KAGVTQTPRYLIKTRGQQVTLSCSPISGHRSVSWYQQTPGQGLQFLFEYFSETQRNKGNFPGRFSGRQFSNSRSEMNVSTLELGDSALYLCASSLSGQGRTEAFFGQGTRLTVV.

This clonotype was picked up many times. This chain links TRBV19 with TRBJ2-7; 8 positions match TRBD2. CDR1 and CDR2 from the germline V gene are LNHDA and SQIVND (reference sequence). The CDR3 is 14 residues long. Trimming took 3 bases from V and 4 from J; bases not matched to a gene: 5. CDR3 DNA sequence: TGTGCCAGTAGTATCGGGGGGGGCTATTACGAGCAGTACTTC. As protein: CASSIGGGYYEQYF.